What follows is one T cell receptor beta chain and its context. The sample is drawn from a study of control samples from healthy donors and cancer patients. Clones were read by immunoSEQ multiplex PCR, and TCRdb kept only the in-frame ones, dropping some. The table includes 400,000 to 500,000 clones, around 90% detected once. The receptor's source is a man aged 40-55 years with head and neck cancer. Specimen: PBMCs.

The CDR3 DNA is TGCGCCAGCAGCTGGGACAGGGGTCTCTACGAGCAGTACTTC. Translated, it gives CASSWDRGLYEQYF. The gene calls are TRBV5-1 and TRBJ2-7; the match to TRBD1 covers 10 bases. The trim removed 3 bases at V and 3 bases at J, leaving 3 bases unmatched. The germline gives CDR1 SGHRS, CDR2 YFSETQ. The CDR3 loop spans 14 amino acids. The full variable domain, rest sourced from reference TRBV5-1 and TRBJ2-7, is KAGVTQTPRYLIKTRGQQVTLSCSPISGHRSVSWYQQTPGQGLQFLFEYFSETQRNKGNFPGRFSGRQFSNSRSEMNVSTLELGDSALYLCASSWDRGLYEQYFGPGTRLTVT.